The 5 T cell receptor beta chains below were found in one sample sequenced in a study of Ad26.COV2.S vaccination and SARS-CoV-2 variants. Only in-frame clones appear in the TCRdb table, and some are missing; sequencing was by immunoSEQ multiplex PCR. The table lists about 370,000 clones, approximately 86% of them singletons, with under 3.5% in the top ten. Described treatment: around 19 received Ad26.COV2.S at low or high dose, single or two shots; five or six received placebo; per-sample allocation not given. Sampling happened 63 days after the first vaccine or placebo injection. The sequencing used peripheral blood, collected in a trial of Ad26.COV2.S vaccine versus placebo. All receptors come from a person aged 18 to 59 who received the Ad26.COV2.S COVID-19 vaccine or a placebo.

V is TRBV2 and J is TRBJ1-1, with D perhaps matching TRBD1 (6 bases). This CDR3 is built from 17 residues. Germline CDR1 SNHLY, CDR2 FYNNEI. V shed 4 bases and J shed 0 bases, with 18 bases lying between them. CDR3 residues: CASSGYPGAEMNTEAFF. The CDR3 nucleotides are TGTGCCAGCAGTGGCTATCCAGGGGCAGAGATGAACACTGAAGCTTTCTTT.

J is TRBJ2-7 and V is TRBV2; TRBD1 matches at 8 bases. Germline-derived CDR1 and CDR2 are SNHLY and FYNNEI. After removal of 6 bases from V and 6 bases from J, the junction contained 7 bases not matched to a gene. The CDR3 has 13 residues. DNA for the CDR3: TGTGCCAGCAGAGGGCAGGGGGCTGGCGAGCAGTACTTC. It is translated as CASRGQGAGEQYF.

V and J are TRBV7-2 and TRBJ2-1; possibly TRBD2 for D (6 bases). V lost 3 bases and J lost 6, with 9 bases in between. The CDR3 contains 13 residues. Germline V lookup: CDR1 SGHTA, CDR2 FQGNSA. The CDR3 DNA follows: TGTGCCAGCAGCTTTGAGCGGGTCAATGAGCAGTTCTTC. This encodes CASSFERVNEQFF. Filled out from reference TRBV7-2 and TRBJ2-1, the complete variable domain reads GAGVSQSPSNKVTEKGKDVELRCDPISGHTALYWYRQSLGQGLEFLIYFQGNSAPDKSGLPSDRFSAERTGGSVSTLTIQRTQQEDSAVYLCASSFERVNEQFFGPGTRLTVL.

This chain connects TRBV11-3 to TRBJ2-3, with TRBD2 identical over 9 bases. V was clipped by 1 base and J by 5 bases; unmatched bases: 13. This CDR3 region has 18 residues. CDR1 SGHNT and CDR2 YENEEA come from the germline V gene. CDR3 coding DNA: TGTGCCAGCAGCTTAGGGGGGATAGCGGGGGCCCTCTTAGATACGCAGTATTTT. Translation: CASSLGGIAGALLDTQYF.

The chain links TRBV12-3 or TRBV12-4 to TRBJ1-2; D is ambiguous. This CDR3 has 13 residues. V was cut by 3 bases and J by 2 bases, with 7 bases left in between. The CDR3 nucleotides are TGTGCCAGCAGTTTGAGGCAGAACTATGGCTACACCTTC. This codes for CASSLRQNYGYTF.